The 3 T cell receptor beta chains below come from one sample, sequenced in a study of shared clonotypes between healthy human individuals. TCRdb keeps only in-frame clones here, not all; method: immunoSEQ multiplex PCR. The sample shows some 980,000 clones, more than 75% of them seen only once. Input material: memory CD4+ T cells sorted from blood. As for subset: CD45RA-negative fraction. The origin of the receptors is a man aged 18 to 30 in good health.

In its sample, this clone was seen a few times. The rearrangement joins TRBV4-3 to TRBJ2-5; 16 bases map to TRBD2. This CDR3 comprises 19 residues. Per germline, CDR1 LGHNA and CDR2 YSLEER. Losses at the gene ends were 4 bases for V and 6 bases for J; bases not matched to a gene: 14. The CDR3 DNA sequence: TGCGCCAGCAGCCTTGGGACTAGCGGGAGGGCCGGGGGCAAGCAGACCCAGTACTTC. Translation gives CASSLGTSGRAGGKQTQYF.

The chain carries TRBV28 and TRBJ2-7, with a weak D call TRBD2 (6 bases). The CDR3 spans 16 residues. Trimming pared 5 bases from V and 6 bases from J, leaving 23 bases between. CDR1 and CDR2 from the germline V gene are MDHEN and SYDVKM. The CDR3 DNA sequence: TGTGCCAGCAGTACTATAGTCCCCAGGGAGGCGGTCGAGCAGTACTTC. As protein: CASSTIVPREAVEQYF.

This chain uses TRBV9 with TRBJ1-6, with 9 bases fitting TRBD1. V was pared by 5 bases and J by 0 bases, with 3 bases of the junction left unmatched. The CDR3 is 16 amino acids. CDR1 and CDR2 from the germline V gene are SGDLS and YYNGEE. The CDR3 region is CASRGQGNSYNSPLHF. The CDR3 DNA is TGTGCCAGCAGAGGACAGGGGAACTCCTATAATTCACCCCTCCACTTT.